This T cell receptor (beta chain) emerged from a study of breast tumors, draining lymph nodes, adjacent tissues. Study-wide results and caveats: Tumor TCR diversity was below lymph nodes but above nontumor tissue.

V lost 1 base, J lost 2 bases, and 8 bases lay in between. The CDR3 extends over 14 amino acids. CDR1 is SGHTA, CDR2 FQGNSA, per germline. Breast cancer patients provided tissue from their axillary draining lymph nodes. Note on this clonotype: Its target is not known.

TCRdb called the multiplex PCR reads again in MiXCR, with one record for every CDR3 protein. In the table there are about 230,000 distinct CDR3 sequences, 32% of which are singletons. The sequencing sample was made of axillary lymph node tissue. V is TRBV7-2 and J is TRBJ2-5; unclear D gene. The TCR sequence derives from a female donor with breast cancer. Some clones in this sample may be carry-over from other donors' samples. CDR3 DNA sequence: TGTGCCAGCAGCTTAGAGCTGGGGCAAGAGACCCAGTACTTC. Encoded protein: CASSLELGQETQYF.